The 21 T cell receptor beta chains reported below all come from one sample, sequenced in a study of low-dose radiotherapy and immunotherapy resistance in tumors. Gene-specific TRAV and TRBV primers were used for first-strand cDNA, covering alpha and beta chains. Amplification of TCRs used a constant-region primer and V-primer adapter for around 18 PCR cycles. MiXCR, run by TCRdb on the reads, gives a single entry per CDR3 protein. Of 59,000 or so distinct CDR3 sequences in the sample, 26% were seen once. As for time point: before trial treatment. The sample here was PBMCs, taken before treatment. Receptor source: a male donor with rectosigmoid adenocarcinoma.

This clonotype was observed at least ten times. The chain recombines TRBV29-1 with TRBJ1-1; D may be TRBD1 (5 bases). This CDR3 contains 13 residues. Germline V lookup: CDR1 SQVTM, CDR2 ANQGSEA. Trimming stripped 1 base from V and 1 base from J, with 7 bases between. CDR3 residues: CSVEGQGNTEAFF. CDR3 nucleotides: TGCAGCGTTGAAGGGCAGGGGAACACTGAAGCTTTCTTT.

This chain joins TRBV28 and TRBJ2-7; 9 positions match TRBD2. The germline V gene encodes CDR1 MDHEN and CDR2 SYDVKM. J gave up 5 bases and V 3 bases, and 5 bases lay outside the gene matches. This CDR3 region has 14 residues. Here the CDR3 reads CASSFSGRLDEQYF. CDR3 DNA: TGTGCCAGCAGTTTTAGCGGGAGACTTGACGAGCAGTACTTC.

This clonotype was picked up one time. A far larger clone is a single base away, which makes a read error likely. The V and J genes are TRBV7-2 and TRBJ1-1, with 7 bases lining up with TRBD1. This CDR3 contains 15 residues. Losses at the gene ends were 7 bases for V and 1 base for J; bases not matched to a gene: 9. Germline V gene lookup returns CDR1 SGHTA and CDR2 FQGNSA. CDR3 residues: CASNPLTGRNTEAFF. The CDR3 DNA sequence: TGTGCCAGCAACCCGCTGACAGGGAGGAACACTGAAGCTTTCTTT.

For the CDR3, the DNA is TGTGCCTGGAGCCAACCTTTTGAGCAGTACTTC. This encodes CAWSQPFEQYF. This chain uses TRBV30 with TRBJ2-7; D is uncertain. This CDR3 is 11 amino acids long. In germline, CDR1 is GTSNPN, CDR2 SVGIG (reference sequence). Trimming took off 3 bases at V and 7 bases at J, with 10 bases between the two ends. Together with reference TRBV30 and TRBJ2-7, the CDR3 gives the full variable domain: SQTIHQWPATLVQPVGSPLSLECTVEGTSNPNLYWYRQAAGRGLQLLFYSVGIGQISSEVPQNLSASRPQDRQFILSSKKLLLSDSGFYLCAWSQPFEQYFGPGTRLTVT.

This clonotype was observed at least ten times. The CDR3 region has the DNA TGTGCCAGCAGTGTGGGGAACAGGGCCACTGAAGCTTTCTTT. It encodes CASSVGNRATEAFF. The V and J genes are TRBV28 and TRBJ1-1; weak D call: TRBD1 (6 bases). CDR1 MDHEN and CDR2 SYDVKM come from the germline V gene. V gave up 5 bases and J gave up 4 bases, with 14 bases separating them. This CDR3 is built from 14 residues. The whole variable domain, filled in from reference TRBV28 and TRBJ1-1, reads DVKVTQSSRYLVKRTGEKVFLECVQDMDHENMFWYRQDPGLGLRLIYFSYDVKMKEKGDIPEGYSVSREKKERFSLILESASTNQTSMYLCASSVGNRATEAFFGQGTRLTVV.

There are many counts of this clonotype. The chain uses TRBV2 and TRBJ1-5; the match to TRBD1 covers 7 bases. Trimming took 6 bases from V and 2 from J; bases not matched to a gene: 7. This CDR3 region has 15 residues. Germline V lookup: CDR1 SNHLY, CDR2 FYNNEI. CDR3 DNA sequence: TGTGCCAGCAGCGAACAGGGGATGGGCAATCAGCCCCAGCATTTT. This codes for CASSEQGMGNQPQHF.

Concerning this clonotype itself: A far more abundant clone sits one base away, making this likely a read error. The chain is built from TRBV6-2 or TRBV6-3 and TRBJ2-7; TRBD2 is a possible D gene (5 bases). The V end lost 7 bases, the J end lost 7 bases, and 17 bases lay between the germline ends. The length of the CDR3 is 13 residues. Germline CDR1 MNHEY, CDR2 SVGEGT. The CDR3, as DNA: TGTGCCAGCAAGGGAGCTACCTACAATGAGCAGTACTTC. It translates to CASKGATYNEQYF.

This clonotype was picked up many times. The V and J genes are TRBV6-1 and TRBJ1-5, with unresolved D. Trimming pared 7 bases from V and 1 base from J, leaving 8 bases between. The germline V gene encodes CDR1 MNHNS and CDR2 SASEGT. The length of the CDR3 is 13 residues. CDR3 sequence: CASTDSSNQPQHF. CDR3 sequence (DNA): TGTGCCAGCACGGACTCAAGCAATCAGCCCCAGCATTTT.

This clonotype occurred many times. CDR3 protein: CASSDTGDTEAFF. CDR3 bases: TGTGCCAGTAGTGACACAGGGGATACTGAAGCTTTCTTT. The rearrangement links TRBV19 to TRBJ1-1, with 7 positions matching TRBD1. Germline CDR1 is LNHDA and CDR2 is SQIVND (reference sequence). The V segment lost 5 bases and the J segment 5 bases; nucleotides outside the gene matches: 5. This CDR3 has 13 residues.

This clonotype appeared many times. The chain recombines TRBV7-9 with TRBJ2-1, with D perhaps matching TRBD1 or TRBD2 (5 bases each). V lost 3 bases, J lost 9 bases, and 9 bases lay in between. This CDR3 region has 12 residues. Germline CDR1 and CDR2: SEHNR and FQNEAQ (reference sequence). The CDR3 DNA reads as TGTGCCAGCAGCTTCTTGAGGGGTGAGCAGTTCTTC. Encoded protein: CASSFLRGEQFF.

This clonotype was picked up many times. The CDR3 coding sequence is TGTGCCAGCAGCTCGGGACTAGCGGGGGCCCTCACCGGGGAGCTGTTTTTT. Its protein product is CASSSGLAGALTGELFF. The V gene is TRBV5-4, the J gene TRBJ2-2; 14 bases fit TRBD2. Germline CDR1 reads SGHNT; CDR2 reads YYREEE (reference sequence). CDR3 length equals 17 residues. The V and J ends lost 3 bases and 4 bases, in that order; junction bases with no gene match: 5.

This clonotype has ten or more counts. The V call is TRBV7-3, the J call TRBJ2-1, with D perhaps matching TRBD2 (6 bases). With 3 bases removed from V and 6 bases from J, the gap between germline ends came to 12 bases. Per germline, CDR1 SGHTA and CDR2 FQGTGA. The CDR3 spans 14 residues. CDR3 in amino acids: CASSFGGSANEQFF. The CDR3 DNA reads TGTGCCAGCAGCTTCGGGGGTAGCGCCAATGAGCAGTTCTTC. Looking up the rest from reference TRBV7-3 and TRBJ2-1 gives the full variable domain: GAGVSQTPSNKVTEKGKYVELRCDPISGHTALYWYRQSLGQGPEFLIYFQGTGAADDSGLPNDRFFAVRPEGSVSTLKIQRTERGDSAVYLCASSFGGSANEQFFGPGTRLTVL.

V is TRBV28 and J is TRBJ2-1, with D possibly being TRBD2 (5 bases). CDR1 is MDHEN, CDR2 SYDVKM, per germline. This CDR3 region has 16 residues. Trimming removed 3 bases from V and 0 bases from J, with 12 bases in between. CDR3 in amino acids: CASSFLSDSSYNEQFF. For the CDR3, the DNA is TGTGCCAGCAGTTTCCTGTCGGACTCCTCCTACAATGAGCAGTTCTTC.

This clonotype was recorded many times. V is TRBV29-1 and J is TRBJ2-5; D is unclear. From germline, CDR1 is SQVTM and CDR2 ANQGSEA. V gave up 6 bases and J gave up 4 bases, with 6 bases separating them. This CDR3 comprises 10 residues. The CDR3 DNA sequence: TGCAGCGTCCCCGGAGAGACCCAGTACTTC. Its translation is CSVPGETQYF.

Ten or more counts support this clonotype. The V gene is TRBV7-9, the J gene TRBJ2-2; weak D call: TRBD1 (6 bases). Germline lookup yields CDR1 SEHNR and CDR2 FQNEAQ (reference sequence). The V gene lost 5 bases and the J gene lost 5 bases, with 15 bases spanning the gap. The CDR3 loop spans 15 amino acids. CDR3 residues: CASSPIQGRTGELFF. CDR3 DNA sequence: TGTGCCAGCAGCCCTATACAGGGTAGAACCGGGGAGCTGTTTTTT.

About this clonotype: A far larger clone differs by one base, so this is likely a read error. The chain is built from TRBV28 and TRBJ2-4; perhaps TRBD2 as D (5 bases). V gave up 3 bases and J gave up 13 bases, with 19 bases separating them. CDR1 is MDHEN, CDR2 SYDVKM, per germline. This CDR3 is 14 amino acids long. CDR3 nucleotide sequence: TGTGCCAGCAGTTTCGGGGTACCCTACAATGAGCAGTACTTC. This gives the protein CASSFGVPYNEQYF.

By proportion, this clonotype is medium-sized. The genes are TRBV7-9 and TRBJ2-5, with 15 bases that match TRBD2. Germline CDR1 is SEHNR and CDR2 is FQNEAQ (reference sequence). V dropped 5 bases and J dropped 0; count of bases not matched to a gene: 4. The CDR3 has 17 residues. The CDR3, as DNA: TGTGCCAGCAGCATCGGACTAGCGGGGGGGTACCAAGAGACCCAGTACTTC. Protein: CASSIGLAGGYQETQYF.

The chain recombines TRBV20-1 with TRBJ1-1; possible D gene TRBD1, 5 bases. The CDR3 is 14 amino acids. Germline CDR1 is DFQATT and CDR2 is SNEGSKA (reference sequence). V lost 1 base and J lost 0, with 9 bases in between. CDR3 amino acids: CSARGGVVNTEAFF. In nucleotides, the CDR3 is TGCAGTGCTAGAGGGGGCGTGGTGAACACTGAAGCTTTCTTT.

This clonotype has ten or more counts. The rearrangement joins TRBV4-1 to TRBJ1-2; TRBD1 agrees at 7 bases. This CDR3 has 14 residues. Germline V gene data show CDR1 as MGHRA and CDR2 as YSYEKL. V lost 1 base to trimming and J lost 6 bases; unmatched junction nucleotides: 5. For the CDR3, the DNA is TGCGCCAGCAGCCAAGCCGACAGGGACCATGGCTACACCTTC. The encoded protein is CASSQADRDHGYTF.

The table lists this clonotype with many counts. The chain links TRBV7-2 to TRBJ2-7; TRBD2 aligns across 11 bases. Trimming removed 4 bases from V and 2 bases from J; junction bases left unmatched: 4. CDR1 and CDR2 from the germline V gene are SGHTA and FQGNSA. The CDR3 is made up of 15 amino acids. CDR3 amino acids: CASSSISGGAYEQYF. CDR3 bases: TGTGCCAGCAGCTCAATTAGCGGGGGGGCCTACGAGCAGTACTTC.

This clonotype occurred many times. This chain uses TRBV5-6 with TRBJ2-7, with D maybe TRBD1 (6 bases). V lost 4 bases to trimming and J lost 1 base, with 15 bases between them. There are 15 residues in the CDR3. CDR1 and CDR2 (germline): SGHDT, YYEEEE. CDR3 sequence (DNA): TGTGCCAGCAGCCCGAGGCTGGGGGCATCCTACGAGCAGTACTTC. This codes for CASSPRLGASYEQYF.